This entry is about one T cell receptor (beta chain). This clonotype came up a few times. Its antigen has not been determined. Qualities for individual bases were not recorded, and no much larger clone is one base off. The CDR3, cysteine through phenylalanine, is 13 amino acids long. This entry keeps only the CDR3 DNA: 39 bases, framed from base 1. Sequences SNHLY (CDR1) and FYNNEI (CDR2) are obtained from the germline V gene. V is pared back by 6 bases and J by 2 bases, with 11 bases lying between the germline termini. The method behind the library was 5' RACE. The sample was run on an Illumina HiSeq 2500. A second PCR of 7 to 11 cycles was run with a J-beta primer mix and a sample-barcoded 5' primer. A unique molecular identifier was introduced onto each TCR beta cDNA molecule by a template-switch 5' adaptor carrying 12 random nucleotides. Each sample yielded at least 3 million CDR3-containing paired-end reads. First-strand cDNA synthesis was performed from all RNA using the Mint cDNA synthesis kit, with priming by a TRBC-specific oligonucleotide. After uracil-DNA glycosylase treatment, a first 18-cycle PCR used universal primers M1SS and BC2_uni_R on all cDNA. For the original study's pipeline: Normalization of each sample was performed by random selection of 1 million high-quality reads, each carrying a distinct molecular identifier. Reads with shared molecular identifiers were discarded instead of being binned into consensus sequences. MiTCR, run with a Q25 quality threshold and the strictest error-elimination algorithm, handled CDR3 identification, clonotype clustering and error correction. A nonparametric unseen species model with Euler transformation was used to estimate lower-bound total TCR beta diversity. TCRdb's own reprocessing of the public reads used fastp at Q25 and MiXCR and kept productive beta chains. Records with the same CDR3 protein are collapsed into one entry carrying the most frequent genes and DNA. What appears here as the V and J calls and clone size reflects TCRdb's work, not the paper's. This sample has 780,000 or so distinct CDR3 sequences in its table, and 45% to 70% of those were observed once. In total, the top ten clones hold about a quarter of the sample.

This record comes from a study of blood T cells in healthy people across ages (dated by TCRdb to about 2015). Turning to the overall study: Template switching captured roughly one uniquely barcoded TCR beta cDNA molecule per two T cells in model experiments. Age-related changes in TCR beta repertoire diversity were measured in the study by deep sequencing normalized with unique cDNA molecular identifiers. The donors were split into four age groups: young (average about 15 years), middle-aged (around 40), aged (roughly 65) and long-lived (under 90). To avoid experimental bias, donors of different ages were spread randomly across the sequencing lanes. For two donors (one aged 18 to 29 and one aged 80 or older), the study analyzed two additional independent replicas of 1 million unique cDNA reads from the same blood draw. Here is what the overall study found, with its caveats: The percentage of naive T cells measured by flow cytometry correlated strongly with observed TCR beta diversity. Because donor CMV infection status was unknown, age-related changes in expanded clonotypes were potentially confounded. As age increased, observed TCR beta diversity per million T cells dropped in a roughly linear way, and a significant reduction was already evident by age around 41. Total diversity estimates from one million sequenced T cells were considered lower bounds and underestimates. Conclusive comparison of naive and antigen-experienced compartments was prevented by the profiling of bulk unsorted PBMCs. Compared with the aged group, the long-lived group had more naive CD4+ T cells, fewer expanded clones and increased TCR diversity, suggesting age selection.

Donors were a few dozen systemically healthy Caucasian individuals from Russia aged about 6 to 100 years. Ten milliliters of peripheral blood were drawn from each donor into EDTA-treated Vacutainer tubes. PBMCs were isolated by Ficoll-Paque density-gradient centrifugation, with at least 6 million obtained per sample. Total RNA, at least 6 micrograms per sample, was extracted from PBMCs with Trizol reagent. The percentages of naive CD45RAhigh/CD27high T cells were determined by flow cytometry on a PBMC aliquot from every donor. The V gene is TRBV2 and the J gene is TRBJ2-7, with TRBD2 perhaps the D gene, on 5 matching bases. This sequence originates from a man aged 40-50 years in good health. Sequenced input: blood. CDR3 loop: CASRGDQTYEQYF. In nucleotides, the sequence is TGTGCCAGCAGGGGAGATCAAACCTACGAGCAGTACTTC.